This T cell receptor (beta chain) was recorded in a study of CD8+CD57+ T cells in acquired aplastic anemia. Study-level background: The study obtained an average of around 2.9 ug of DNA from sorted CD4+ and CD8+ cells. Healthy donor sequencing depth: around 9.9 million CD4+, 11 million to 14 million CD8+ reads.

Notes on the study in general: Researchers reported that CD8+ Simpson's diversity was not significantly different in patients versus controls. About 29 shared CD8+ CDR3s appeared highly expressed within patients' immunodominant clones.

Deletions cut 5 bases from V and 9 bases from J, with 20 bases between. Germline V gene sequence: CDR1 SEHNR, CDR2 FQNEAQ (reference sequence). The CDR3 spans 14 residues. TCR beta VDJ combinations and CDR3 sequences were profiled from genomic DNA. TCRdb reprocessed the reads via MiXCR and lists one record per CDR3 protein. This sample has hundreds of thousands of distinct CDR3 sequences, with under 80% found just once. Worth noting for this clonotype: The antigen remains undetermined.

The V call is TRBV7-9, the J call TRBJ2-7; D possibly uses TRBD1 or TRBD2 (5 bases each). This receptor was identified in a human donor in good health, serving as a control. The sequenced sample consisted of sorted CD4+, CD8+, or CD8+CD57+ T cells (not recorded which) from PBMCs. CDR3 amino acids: CASSQDKGSNVQYF. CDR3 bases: TGTGCCAGCAGCCAGGATAAGGGGAGTAACGTGCAGTACTTC.